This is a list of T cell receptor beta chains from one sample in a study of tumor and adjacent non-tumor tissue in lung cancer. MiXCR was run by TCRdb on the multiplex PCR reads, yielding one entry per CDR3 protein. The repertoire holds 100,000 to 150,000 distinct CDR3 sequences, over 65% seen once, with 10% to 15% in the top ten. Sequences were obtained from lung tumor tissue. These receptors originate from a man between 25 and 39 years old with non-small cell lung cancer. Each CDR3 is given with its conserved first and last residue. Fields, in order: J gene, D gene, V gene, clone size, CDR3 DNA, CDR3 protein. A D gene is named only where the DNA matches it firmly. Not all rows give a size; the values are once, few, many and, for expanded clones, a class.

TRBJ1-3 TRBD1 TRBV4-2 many TGTGCCAGCAGCCAAGCCTCGGACAGGGCAGGAAACACCATATATTTT CASSQASDRAGNTIYF
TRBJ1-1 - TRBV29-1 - TGCAGCGTCCTGGTGGATAACGCTGAAGCTTTCTTC CSVLVDNAEAFF
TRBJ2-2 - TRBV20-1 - TGCATTGCTAGATCACAGTATAACACCGGGGAGCTGTTTTTT CIARSQYNTGELFF
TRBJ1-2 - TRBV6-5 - TGTGCCAGCAGTTACTTAGGGATTTATGGCTACACCTTC CASSYLGIYGYTF
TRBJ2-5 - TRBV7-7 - TGTGCTAGCAGCTTAGGACGGGGACTGGAGACCCAGTACTTC CASSLGRGLETQYF
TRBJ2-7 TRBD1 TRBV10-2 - TGCGCCAGCAGTGCGGGACAGTGGACCCGCTACGAGCAGTACTTC CASSAGQWTRYEQYF
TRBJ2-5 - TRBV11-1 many TGTGCCAGCAGCTTTTTGGCCGGGACTGCTTGGGAGACCCAGTACTTC CASSFLAGTAWETQYF
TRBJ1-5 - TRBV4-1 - TGCGCCAGCAGCCAAGCGGGGCGGCTCCGGCATTTT CASSQAGRLRHF
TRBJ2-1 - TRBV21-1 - TGTGCCAGCACTTATCTTAGACTAACAGGCAATGAGCAGTTCTTC CASTYLRLTGNEQFF
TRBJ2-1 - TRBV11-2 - TGTGCCATCAGCTACAGGTGGACAGACGGCAATGAGCTGTTCTTC CAISYRWTDGNELFF
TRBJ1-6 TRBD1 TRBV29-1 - TGTAGCGTTGGGGACAGTCGTTCACCCATCCACTTT CSVGDSRSPIHF
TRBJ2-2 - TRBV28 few TGTGCCAGCAGTCCTGACAACCGCAGGAGCGGGGAGCTGTTTTTT CASSPDNRRSGELFF
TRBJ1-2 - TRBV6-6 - TGTGCAAGCAGTTACTCGGAGGCAGGTGCCGGGGACTATGGCTACACCTTC CASSYSEAGAGDYGYTF
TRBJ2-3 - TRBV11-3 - TGTGCCGGCAACTTAGAGGGGGGGCTGAACACAGATACGCAGTATTTT CAGNLEGGLNTDTQYF
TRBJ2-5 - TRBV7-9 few TGTGCCAGCAGCTTAGGCAGCGGGGAGACCCAGTACTTC CASSLGSGETQYF
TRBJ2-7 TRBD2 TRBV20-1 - TGCAGTGCTAAAGATGGGGGGGGTTGGGGTTATGAGCAGTACTTC CSAKDGGGWGYEQYF
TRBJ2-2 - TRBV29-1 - TGCAGTGTTGAATATCCTCGTTTCGGCGGGGAGCTGTTTTTT CSVEYPRFGGELFF
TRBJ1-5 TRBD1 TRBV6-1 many TGTGCCAGCAGAGACAGGGTGCGCAATCAGCCCCAGCATTTT CASRDRVRNQPQHF
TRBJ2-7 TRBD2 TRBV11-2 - TGTGTCAGCAGCCCGGGGACGACTAGCGGTTACGAGCAGTACTTT CVSSPGTTSGYEQYF
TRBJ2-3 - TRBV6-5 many TGTGCCAGCAGTTACTCGATGGATACGCAGTATTTT CASSYSMDTQYF
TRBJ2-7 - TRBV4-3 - TGCGCCAGCAGTCCTAGTACCGGGGAAGGATACAAGCAGTACTTC CASSPSTGEGYKQYF
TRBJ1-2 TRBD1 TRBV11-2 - TGTGCCAGGAGCATCCTAGGGACAGGCAACATTAACTATGGCTACACCTTC CARSILGTGNINYGYTF
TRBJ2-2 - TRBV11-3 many TGTGCCAGCAGCCAGGCATTCGGGAGAGGGGAGCTGTTTTTT CASSQAFGRGELFF
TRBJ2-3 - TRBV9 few TGTGCCAGCAGCGCTTGGGACCCCTCCACAGATACGCAGTATTTT CASSAWDPSTDTQYF
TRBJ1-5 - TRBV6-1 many TGTGCCAGCAGTCACGACCTTAATCAGCCCCAGCATTTT CASSHDLNQPQHF
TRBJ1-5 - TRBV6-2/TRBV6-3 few TGTGCCAGCAGTTACTCGAAATCGGTGGGGGTGGGTTATCAGCCCCAGCATTTT CASSYSKSVGVGYQPQHF
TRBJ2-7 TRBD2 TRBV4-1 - TGCACCAGCAGCCAAGATGAGACGGGAGGTACTTTCGAGCAGTACTTC CTSSQDETGGTFEQYF
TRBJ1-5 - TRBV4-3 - TGCGCTAACAGCCAAGATGGTGGGGCACGGAATCAGCCCCAGCATTTT CANSQDGGARNQPQHF
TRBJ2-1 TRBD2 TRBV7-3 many TGTGCCAGCAGCCCGGGACTAGCGGGCAATGAGCAGTTCTTC CASSPGLAGNEQFF
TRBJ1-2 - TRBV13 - TGTGCCAGCAGCTTAGCGGTACAGGGCGACGGTTACACCTTC CASSLAVQGDGYTF
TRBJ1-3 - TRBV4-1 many TGCGCCAGCAGCCAAATGGAGGGCGGCTCTGGAAACACCATATATTTT CASSQMEGGSGNTIYF
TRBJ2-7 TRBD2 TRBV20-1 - TGCAGTGCTAGTTTAGCGGGAATCAACGAGCAGTACTTC CSASLAGINEQYF
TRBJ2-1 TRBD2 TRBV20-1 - TGCAGTGTCCTGACCGGGACTAGCGTTCTCCGTGAGCAATTCTTC CSVLTGTSVLREQFF
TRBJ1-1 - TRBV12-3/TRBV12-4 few TGTGCCAGCAGTTCCGGGGGGCTGAACACTGAAGCTTTCTTT CASSSGGLNTEAFF
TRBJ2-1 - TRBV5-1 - TGCGCCAGCAGTCCCAGGGGACCCTCCAATGAGCAGTTCTTC CASSPRGPSNEQFF
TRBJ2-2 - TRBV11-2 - TGTGCCAGCAGCCCCCCAGGACAGCCTGTGAACACCGGGGAGCTGTTTTTT CASSPPGQPVNTGELFF
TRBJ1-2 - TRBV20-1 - TGCAGTGCGAGAGCGGGTTCTAACTATGGCTACACCTTC CSARAGSNYGYTF
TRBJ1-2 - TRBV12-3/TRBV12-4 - TGTACCAGCAGTTTAAGTTCAGTTGCTTATGGCTACAACTTC CTSSLSSVAYGYNF
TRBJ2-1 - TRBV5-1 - TGCGCCAGCAGCGAGAGACTAGTGGGCTACAATGAGCAGTTCTTC CASSERLVGYNEQFF
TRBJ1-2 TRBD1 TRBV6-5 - TGTGTCAGCAGACCCACCGGGACAGGTGGCTACACCTTC CVSRPTGTGGYTF
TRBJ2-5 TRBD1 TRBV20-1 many TGCAGTGCTCCCTTCAGGGGGCCCGGACGGAGCCAAGAGACCCAGTACTTC CSAPFRGPGRSQETQYF
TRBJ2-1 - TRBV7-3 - TGTGCCAGCAGCTTACTGCCCTTCGATGAGCAGTTCTTC CASSLLPFDEQFF
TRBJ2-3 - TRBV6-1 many TGTGCCAGCAGTGAAATTGGGGGGCGATCCTCCCGCACAGATACGCAGTATTTT CASSEIGGRSSRTDTQYF
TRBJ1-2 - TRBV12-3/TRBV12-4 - TGTGCCAGCAGTCACGGGACGCGCTACACCTTC CASSHGTRYTF
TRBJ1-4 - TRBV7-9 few TGTGCCAGCAGCTCCGCGTGGGATGAAAAACTGTTTTTT CASSSAWDEKLFF
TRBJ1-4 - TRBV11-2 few TGTGCCAGCAGCTTAGGGAACAGCGTAACTAATGAAAAACTGTTTTTT CASSLGNSVTNEKLFF
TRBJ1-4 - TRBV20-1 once TGCAGTGCACGGCGTGATGAAAAACTGTTTTTT CSARRDEKLFF